The following is a TCR beta chain sequence with its context. The entry originates in a study of response to subunit inactivated influenza vaccine. The CDR3 has 15 residues. Germline lookup yields CDR1 SGHVS and CDR2 FQNEAQ. Trimming cost V 1 base and J 0 bases, with 7 bases left between them. TCRdb passed the RT-PCR reads through MiXCR, listing each CDR3 protein once. The table has about 540,000 distinct CDR3 sequences, roughly 25% seen once; the top ten hold 2.5% to 3.5%. The same sample was also used in a study of T cells expressing NK-cell markers. That work states: In generating TCR beta cDNA, 5'RACE template switching with UMIs was used.

This chain links TRBV7-8 with TRBJ1-3; D gene unclear. The material sequenced was CD4+ T cells sorted from PBMCs, taken roughly 12 days after vaccination. The source of this sequence is a man in his fifties who received an inactivated influenza vaccine. CDR3 sequence reads: CASSLGRDSGNTIYF. The CDR3 nucleotides are TGTGCCAGCAGCTTAGGCCGAGACTCTGGAAACACCATATATTTT. Together with reference TRBV7-8 and TRBJ1-3, the CDR3 gives the full variable domain: GAGVSQSPRYKVAKRGQDVALRCDPISGHVSLFWYQQALGQGPEFLTYFQNEAQLDKSGLPSDRFFAERPEGSVSTLKIQRTQQEDSAVYLCASSLGRDSGNTIYFGEGSWLTVV.